The source of this T cell receptor (beta chain) is a study of post-analysis software for immune sequencing data. Study results and caveats: When compared against controls, multiple sclerosis patients showed significantly lower normalized Chao1 diversity. When patients were compared with controls, 4 or 5 TRBV segments were more frequent, TRBV5-6, TRBV5-1 and TRBV20-1 among them. Those samples that were prepared in the same batch co-clustered strongly by F measure.

About this clonotype itself: Its antigen remains unknown.

There are 13 residues in the CDR3. V was shortened by 4 bases and J by 2 bases, with 11 bases between the two germline ends. Germline CDR1 reads DFQATT; CDR2 reads SNEGSKA (reference sequence). Prepared libraries of TCR beta cDNA carried unique molecular identifiers. TCRdb re-called the PCR reads through MiXCR, storing one row per CDR3 protein. The table shows 750,000 to 950,000 distinct CDR3 sequences, with roughly 46% occurring only once. The chain has TRBV20-1 and TRBJ2-5; D is unresolved. Material: blood. The TCR sequence derives from a girl under 18 with multiple sclerosis. For the CDR3, the DNA is TGCAGTGCTATATCCGGCAGGCAAGAGACCCAGTACTTC. It is translated as CSAISGRQETQYF.